A selection of T cell receptor beta chains follows, all from one sample in a study of sequential checkpoint blockade in melanoma. The repertoire was sequenced with immunoSEQ multiplex PCR; TCRdb's copy has only in-frame clones and lacks some. The table includes more than 10,000 clones, just over 60% detected once. The specimen comprised CD8+ T cells sorted from blood (inferred from file names), sampled from a patient given nivolumab and ipilimumab in sequence. The source of these receptors is a human donor with melanoma. Each CDR3 is given with its conserved first and last residue. D genes are given only for firm matches. Clone size is stated in some rows and not others, as once, few, many or a class when expanded.

abundance,v_gene,d_gene,j_gene,CDR3nt,CDR3aa
few,TRBV9,TRBD1,TRBJ1-1,TGTGCCAGCAGCGGCGGGACAGATGAAGCTTTCTTT,CASSGGTDEAFF
once,TRBV9,NA,TRBJ1-2,TGTGCCAGCAGCGTCGAGGCGGACTATGGCTACACCTTC,CASSVEADYGYTF
NA,TRBV5-1,NA,TRBJ1-1,TGCGCCAGCAGCTTGTCCCCGGTCCTATCAACTGAAGCTTTCTTT,CASSLSPVLSTEAFF
NA,TRBV30,TRBD2,TRBJ2-4,TGTGCCTGGAGTGCTAGCGGGGGGAACATTCAGTACTTC,CAWSASGGNIQYF
NA,TRBV27,NA,TRBJ1-1,TGTGCCAGCAGTTCACAGGGAGGGACTGAAGCTTTCTTT,CASSSQGGTEAFF
NA,TRBV4-1,NA,TRBJ2-3,TGCGCCAGCAGCCAAGTCGCGGGTGTGACAGATACGCAGTATTTT,CASSQVAGVTDTQYF
many,TRBV6-6,TRBD1,TRBJ1-5,TGTGCCAGCAGCGACAGGGACGGGCAGCCCCAGCATTTT,CASSDRDGQPQHF
NA,TRBV30,NA,TRBJ1-1,TGTGCCTGGAGTCGACCTCCGGGGGTGAACACTGAAGCTTTCTTT,CAWSRPPGVNTEAFF
NA,TRBV10-1,TRBD1,TRBJ2-7,TGCGCCAGCAGTGGGGCAACAGGGGACCCTACCTACGAGCAGTACTTC,CASSGATGDPTYEQYF
NA,TRBV6-5,TRBD1,TRBJ1-5,TGTGCCAGCAGTTACACCCGGACAGGGGAAGATCAGCCCCAGCATTTT,CASSYTRTGEDQPQHF
NA,TRBV19,NA,TRBJ2-7,TGTGCCAGTAGTAGGGCAGGGGTCGCCGACGAGCAGTACTTC,CASSRAGVADEQYF
NA,TRBV5-6,NA,TRBJ1-2,TGTGCCAGCAGTTCAAGACAGGCCTGGGGCTATGGCTACACCTTC,CASSSRQAWGYGYTF
NA,TRBV7-9,TRBD1,TRBJ2-2,TGTGCCAGCAGCTCAGGACAGGGATACACCGGGGAGCTGTTTTTT,CASSSGQGYTGELFF
once,TRBV30,NA,TRBJ1-1,TGTGCCTGGACGGGCGGGTGGGGCACTGAAGCTTTCTTT,CAWTGGWGTEAFF
NA,TRBV9,TRBD2,TRBJ2-1,TGTGCCAGCAGCGCCGGTGGACTAGCGGGGGGGGATGAGCAGTTCTTC,CASSAGGLAGGDEQFF
NA,TRBV9,NA,TRBJ1-3,TGTGCCAGCAGCGTAGTAGAGGGATCCGTGGGAAACACCATATATTTT,CASSVVEGSVGNTIYF
NA,TRBV4-1,TRBD2,TRBJ2-1,TGCGCCAGCAGCGGAGTCGGGACTAGCGGGATTGAGCAGTTCTTC,CASSGVGTSGIEQFF
few,TRBV9,NA,TRBJ1-1,TGTGCCAGCAGCGTACTGGACAGCCCGAACACTGAAGCTTTCTTT,CASSVLDSPNTEAFF
few,TRBV9,NA,TRBJ2-7,TGTGCCAGCAGCGTAGGTGTAGGGAGAGAGCAGTACTTC,CASSVGVGREQYF
NA,TRBV7-9,NA,TRBJ2-1,TGTGCCAGCAGCTCCCTCAGGGGCAGGAGCTACAATGAGCAGTTCTTC,CASSSLRGRSYNEQFF
NA,TRBV6-5,TRBD1,TRBJ2-1,TGTGCCAGCAGGGAAACAGGGGATACCTACAATGAGCAGTTCTTC,CASRETGDTYNEQFF
NA,TRBV20-1,NA,TRBJ1-2,TGCAGTGTACGAGACTATGGCTACACCTTC,CSVRDYGYTF
NA,TRBV27,NA,TRBJ2-5,TGTGCCAGCAGTTTGGGGGCCGCGGGGACCCAGTACTTC,CASSLGAAGTQYF
NA,TRBV2,NA,TRBJ2-1,TGTGCCAGCAGGGGCAGCTACAATGAGCAGTTCTTC,CASRGSYNEQFF
NA,TRBV30,NA,TRBJ2-2,TGTGCCTGGAGCCGACAGGCTAATACCGGGGAGCTGTTTTTT,CAWSRQANTGELFF
NA,TRBV30,TRBD1,TRBJ2-7,TGTGCCTGGAGCCGACAGGGGGGTGGGGAGCAGTACTTC,CAWSRQGGGEQYF
NA,TRBV19,NA,TRBJ2-1,TGTGCCAGTAGTCTTAGCCCCCCCGTGACAGTAGCCTACAATGAGCAGTTCTTC,CASSLSPPVTVAYNEQFF
NA,TRBV5-6,NA,TRBJ2-3,TGTGCCAGCAGCTTGGATCGGGACAACACAGATACGCAGTATTTT,CASSLDRDNTDTQYF
NA,TRBV9,NA,TRBJ2-5,TGTGCCAGCAGCGTCAACAGGGATCTATCGCAAGAGACCCAGTACTTC,CASSVNRDLSQETQYF
NA,TRBV5-1,TRBD1,TRBJ2-7,TGCGCCAGCAGCTTATACAGGGGGCAGGGGGACGAGCAGTACTTC,CASSLYRGQGDEQYF
few,TRBV11-2,TRBD1,TRBJ2-7,TGTGCCAGCAGCGAAGACAGGGGAACCTACGAGCAGTACTTC,CASSEDRGTYEQYF
NA,TRBV2,NA,TRBJ2-7,TGTGCCAGCAAGACTAGTTACGAGCAGTACTTC,CASKTSYEQYF
large,TRBV2,NA,TRBJ2-1,TGTGCCAGCATGTTTAGTCTAGGCAAGCAGTTCTTC,CASMFSLGKQFF
few,TRBV5-5,NA,TRBJ1-1,TGTGCCAGCAGCACAGGGACGGGGATGAACACTGAAGCTTTCTTT,CASSTGTGMNTEAFF
few,TRBV15,TRBD1,TRBJ1-2,TGTGCCACCAGCACCGGGACAGGGGGGTTTCGGGGCTACACCTTC,CATSTGTGGFRGYTF
NA,TRBV6-6,NA,TRBJ2-7,TGTGCCAGCAGTTGGCAGGGTACCTACGAGCAGTACTTC,CASSWQGTYEQYF
NA,TRBV30,TRBD1,TRBJ1-6,TGTGCCTGGAGTACCCTCGGACCTTTACAGGGGACACCCTATAATTCACCCCTCCACTTT,CAWSTLGPLQGTPYNSPLHF
NA,TRBV6-5,TRBD1,TRBJ1-1,TGTGCCAGCAGGCTACCGAGAACAGGGGACACTGAAGCTTTCTTT,CASRLPRTGDTEAFF
once,TRBV7-9,NA,TRBJ2-7,TGTGCCAGCAGCTTAGCGGCAGACTACGAGCAGTACTTC,CASSLAADYEQYF
NA,TRBV5-8,NA,TRBJ2-1,TGTGCCAGCAGCCAGGACAGTCCTTATGGGTACAATGAGCAGTTCTTC,CASSQDSPYGYNEQFF
few,TRBV6-1,NA,TRBJ2-2,TGTGCCAGCAGTGAGCGGGGTTGGAACACCGGGGAGCTGTTTTTT,CASSERGWNTGELFF
NA,TRBV19,NA,TRBJ2-7,TGTGCCAGTAGGTCGGGAGAGTCCTACGAGCAGTACTTC,CASRSGESYEQYF
NA,TRBV29-1,TRBD1,TRBJ1-2,TGCAGCGTTGTGGGACAGGGTTCCTATGGCTACACCTTC,CSVVGQGSYGYTF
NA,TRBV28,TRBD2,TRBJ2-5,TGTGCCAGCAGTCGGACTAGCGGACTTCTAGAGACCCAGTACTTC,CASSRTSGLLETQYF
NA,TRBV27,TRBD2,TRBJ2-7,TGTGCCAGCAGTTTATCTGGTTGGGGCGGGAGGGCCGAGCAGTACTTC,CASSLSGWGGRAEQYF
NA,TRBV10-3,TRBD2,TRBJ2-3,TGTGCCATCAGTGAAGGGACTAGGGCCACAGATACGCAGTATTTT,CAISEGTRATDTQYF